This note documents a single T cell receptor (beta chain) sequence. The data are from a study of blood T cell repertoires in COVID-19. Overall study: Samples taken during acute and convalescent COVID-19 were collected in the United States, Italy and Spain. In each case, the material was cDNA or gDNA derived from T cells, B-cell-depleted T cells, or PBMCs.

Authors' processing steps: Estimation of nucleated cell counts was performed using reference gene primer amplification. Clones were sequenced by immunoSEQ multiplex PCR, and TCRdb holds only the in-frame ones, with some missing. V, J and clone size are taken as reported in that table, and D and trimming were inferred from the DNA itself. The data show about 200,000 clones, with more than 70% seen just once and approximately 1.5% held by the top ten. The germline CDR1 and CDR2 sequences are KGHSH and LQKENI. This CDR3 is built from 14 residues. Trimming removed 0 bases from V and 2 bases from J; junction bases left unmatched: 0.

The V and J genes are TRBV18 and TRBJ1-2; 7 nucleotides agree with TRBD1. The specimen was peripheral blood. The source of this sequence is a man aged 18 to 30 with active or convalescent COVID-19. CDR3 sequence reads: CASSPPGQNYGYTF. Written as DNA, the CDR3 is TGTGCCAGCTCACCACCGGGACAGAACTATGGCTACACCTTC.